The TCR beta chain described here comes from a study of blood T cell repertoires in COVID-19. V lost 5 bases to trimming and J lost 0 bases; unmatched junction nucleotides: 9. This CDR3 comprises 17 residues. Germline CDR1 reads SGHAT; CDR2 reads FQNNGV. Using immunoSEQ multiplex PCR, the repertoire was profiled, and TCRdb retains in-frame clones only, with some absent. The table lists 350,000 to 400,000 clones, 91% of them singletons. The receptor was isolated from a middle-aged woman who had been exposed to COVID-19. The sequenced material came from PBMCs or T cells enriched from blood (not recorded which). The chain has TRBV11-2 and TRBJ2-3; TRBD1 aligns across 9 bases. CDR3: CASSLGTGSYSTDTQYF. In DNA form, the CDR3 reads TGTGCCAGCAGCCTCGGGACAGGGTCATATAGCACAGATACGCAGTATTTT.